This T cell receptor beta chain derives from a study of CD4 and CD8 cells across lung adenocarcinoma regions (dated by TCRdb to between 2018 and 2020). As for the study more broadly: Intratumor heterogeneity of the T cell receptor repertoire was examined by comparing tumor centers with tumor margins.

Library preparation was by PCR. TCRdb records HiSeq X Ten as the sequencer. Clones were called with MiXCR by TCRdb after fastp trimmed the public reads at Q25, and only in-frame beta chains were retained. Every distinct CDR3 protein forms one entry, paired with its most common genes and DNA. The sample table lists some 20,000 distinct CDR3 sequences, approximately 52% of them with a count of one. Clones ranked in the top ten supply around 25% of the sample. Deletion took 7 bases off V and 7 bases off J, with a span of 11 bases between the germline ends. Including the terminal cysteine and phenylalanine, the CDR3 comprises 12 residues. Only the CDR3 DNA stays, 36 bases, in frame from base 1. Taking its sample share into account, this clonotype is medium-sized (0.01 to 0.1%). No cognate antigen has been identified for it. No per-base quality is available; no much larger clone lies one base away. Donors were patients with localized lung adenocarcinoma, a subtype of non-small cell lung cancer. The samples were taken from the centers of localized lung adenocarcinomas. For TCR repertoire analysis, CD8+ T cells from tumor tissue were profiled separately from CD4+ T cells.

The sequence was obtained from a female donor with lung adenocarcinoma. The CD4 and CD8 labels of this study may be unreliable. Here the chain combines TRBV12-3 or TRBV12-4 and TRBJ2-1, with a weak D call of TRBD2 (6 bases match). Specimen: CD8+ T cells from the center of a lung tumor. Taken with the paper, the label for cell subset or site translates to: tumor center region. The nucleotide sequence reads TGTGCCAGCAAGTTCGGGGGTAATGAGCAGTTCTTC. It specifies CASKFGGNEQFF.